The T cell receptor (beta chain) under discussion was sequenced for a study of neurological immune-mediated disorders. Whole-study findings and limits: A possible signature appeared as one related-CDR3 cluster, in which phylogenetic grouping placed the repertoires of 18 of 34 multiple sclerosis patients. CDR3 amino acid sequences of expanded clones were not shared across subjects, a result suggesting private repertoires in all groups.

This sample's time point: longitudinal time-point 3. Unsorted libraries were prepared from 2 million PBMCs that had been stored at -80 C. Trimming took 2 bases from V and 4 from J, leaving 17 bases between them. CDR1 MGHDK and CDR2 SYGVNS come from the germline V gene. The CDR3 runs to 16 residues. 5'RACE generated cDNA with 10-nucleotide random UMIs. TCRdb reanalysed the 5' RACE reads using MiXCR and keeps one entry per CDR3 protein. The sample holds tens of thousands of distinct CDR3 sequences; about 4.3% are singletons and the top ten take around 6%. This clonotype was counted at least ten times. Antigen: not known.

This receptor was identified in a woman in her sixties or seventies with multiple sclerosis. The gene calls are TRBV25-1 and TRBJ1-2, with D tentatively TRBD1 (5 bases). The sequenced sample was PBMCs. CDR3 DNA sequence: TGTGCCAGCAGTGAAAACCCAGGGAAGTCGGTCTATGGCTACACCTTC. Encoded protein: CASSENPGKSVYGYTF.